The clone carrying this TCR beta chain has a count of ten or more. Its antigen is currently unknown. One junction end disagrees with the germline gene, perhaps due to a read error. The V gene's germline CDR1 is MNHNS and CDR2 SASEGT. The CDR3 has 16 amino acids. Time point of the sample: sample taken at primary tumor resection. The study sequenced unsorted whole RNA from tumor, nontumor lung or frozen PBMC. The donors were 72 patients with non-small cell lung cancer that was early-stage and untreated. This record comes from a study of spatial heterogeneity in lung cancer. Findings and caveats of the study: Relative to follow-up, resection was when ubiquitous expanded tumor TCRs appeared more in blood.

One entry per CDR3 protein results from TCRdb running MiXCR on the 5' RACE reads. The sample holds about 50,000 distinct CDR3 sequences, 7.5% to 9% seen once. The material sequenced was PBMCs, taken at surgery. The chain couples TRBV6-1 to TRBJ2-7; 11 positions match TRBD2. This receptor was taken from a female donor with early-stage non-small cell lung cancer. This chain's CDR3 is CASSEGTSGSSHEQYF. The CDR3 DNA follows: TGTGCCAGCAGTGAGGGGACTAGCGGATCCTCCCACGAGCAGTACTTC.